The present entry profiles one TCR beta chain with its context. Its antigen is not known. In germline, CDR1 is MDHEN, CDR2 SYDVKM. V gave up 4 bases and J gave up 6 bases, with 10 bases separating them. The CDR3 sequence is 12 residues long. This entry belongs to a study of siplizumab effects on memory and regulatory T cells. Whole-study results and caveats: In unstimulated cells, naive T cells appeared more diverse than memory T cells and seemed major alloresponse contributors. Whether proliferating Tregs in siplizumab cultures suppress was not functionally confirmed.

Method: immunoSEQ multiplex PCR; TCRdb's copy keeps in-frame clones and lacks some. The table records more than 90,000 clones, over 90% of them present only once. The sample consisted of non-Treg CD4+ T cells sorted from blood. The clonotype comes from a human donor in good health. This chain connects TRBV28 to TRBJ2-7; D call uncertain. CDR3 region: CASSSRDGEQYF. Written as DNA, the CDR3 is TGTGCCAGCAGTTCACGTGATGGCGAGCAGTACTTC. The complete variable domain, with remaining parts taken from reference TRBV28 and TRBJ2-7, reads DVKVTQSSRYLVKRTGEKVFLECVQDMDHENMFWYRQDPGLGLRLIYFSYDVKMKEKGDIPEGYSVSREKKERFSLILESASTNQTSMYLCASSSRDGEQYFGPGTRLTVT.